This record looks at one T cell receptor (beta chain) sequence and its context. Its specificity is unknown. This entry belongs to a study of siplizumab effects on memory and regulatory T cells. Study-level findings and limits: In siplizumab conditions, mappable alloreactive CD4+ clones averaged about 63% Treg-derived, against around 28% in controls.

The data were produced by immunoSEQ multiplex PCR, yet TCRdb's version contains in-frame clones alone and is incomplete. The repertoire includes about 120,000 clones, about 94% of them detected once, and around 0.16% sits in the top ten. Germline V gene data show CDR1 as SQVTM and CDR2 as ANQGSEA. V was trimmed by 6 bases and J by 4 bases, leaving 13 bases between them. This CDR3 has 13 amino acids. The sample consisted of non-Treg CD4+ T cells sorted from blood. The source of this sequence is a human donor in good health. The chain combines TRBV29-1 with TRBJ1-5; a possible D gene is TRBD1 (6 bases). CDR3 loop: CSVMGAWNQPQHF. The CDR3 DNA reads as TGCAGCGTAATGGGGGCTTGGAATCAGCCCCAGCATTTT.